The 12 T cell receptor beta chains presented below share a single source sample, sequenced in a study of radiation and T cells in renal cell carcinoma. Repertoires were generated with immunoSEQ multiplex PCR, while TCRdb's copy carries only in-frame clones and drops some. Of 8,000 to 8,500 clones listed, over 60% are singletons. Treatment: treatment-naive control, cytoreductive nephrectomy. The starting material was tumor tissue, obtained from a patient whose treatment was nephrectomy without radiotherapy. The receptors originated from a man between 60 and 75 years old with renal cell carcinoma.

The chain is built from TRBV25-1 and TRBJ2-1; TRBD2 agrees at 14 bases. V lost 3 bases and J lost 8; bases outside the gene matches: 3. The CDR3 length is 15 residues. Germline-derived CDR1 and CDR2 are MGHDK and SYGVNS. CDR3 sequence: CASSETSGRGDEQFF. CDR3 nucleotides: TGTGCCAGCAGTGAGACTAGCGGGAGGGGTGATGAGCAGTTCTTC.

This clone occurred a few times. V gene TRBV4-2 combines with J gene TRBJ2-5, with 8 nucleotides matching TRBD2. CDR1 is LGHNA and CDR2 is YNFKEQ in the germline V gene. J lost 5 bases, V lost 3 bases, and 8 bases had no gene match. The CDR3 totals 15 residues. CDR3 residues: CASSQTGRALETQYF. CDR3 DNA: TGTGCCAGCAGCCAGACCGGGAGGGCCTTGGAGACCCAGTACTTC.

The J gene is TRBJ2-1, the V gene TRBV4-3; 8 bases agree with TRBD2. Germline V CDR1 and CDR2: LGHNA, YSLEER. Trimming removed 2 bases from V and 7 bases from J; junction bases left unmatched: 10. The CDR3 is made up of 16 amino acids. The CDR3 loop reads CASSQRIGGEGNEQFF. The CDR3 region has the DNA TGCGCCAGCAGCCAACGAATCGGGGGGGAAGGGAATGAGCAGTTCTTC.

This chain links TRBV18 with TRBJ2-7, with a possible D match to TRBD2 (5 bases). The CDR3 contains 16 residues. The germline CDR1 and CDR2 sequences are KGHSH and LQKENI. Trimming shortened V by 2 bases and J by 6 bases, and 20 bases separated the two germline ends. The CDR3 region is CASSPSARDPVGEQYF. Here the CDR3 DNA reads TGTGCCAGCTCACCATCCGCCCGGGATCCGGTCGGCGAGCAGTACTTC.

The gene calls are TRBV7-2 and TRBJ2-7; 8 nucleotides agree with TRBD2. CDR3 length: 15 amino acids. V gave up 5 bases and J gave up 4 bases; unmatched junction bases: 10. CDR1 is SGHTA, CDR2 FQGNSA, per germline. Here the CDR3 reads CASSLSGLEGYEQYF. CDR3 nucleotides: TGTGCCAGCAGCCTGTCGGGACTAGAGGGATACGAGCAGTACTTC.

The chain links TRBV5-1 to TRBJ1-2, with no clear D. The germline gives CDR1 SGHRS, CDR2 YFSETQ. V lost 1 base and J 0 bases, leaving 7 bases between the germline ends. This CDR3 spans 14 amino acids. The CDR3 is CASSLRAANYGYTF. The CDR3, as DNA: TGCGCCAGCAGCTTGAGGGCAGCTAACTATGGCTACACCTTC.

In nucleotides, the CDR3 is TGTGCCAGCAGCGATTACGAGCAGTACTTC. Translation gives CASSDYEQYF. The genes are TRBV7-2 and TRBJ2-7, with D hard to call. Looked up from germline, CDR1 is SGHTA and CDR2 is FQGNSA. This CDR3 is 10 amino acids long. Trimming took off 5 bases at V and 4 bases at J, with 3 bases between the two ends.

The CDR3 region has the DNA TGCGCCAGCAGCTTTGGTCGCCTGCCTGAGACCCAGTACTTC. Translated, it gives CASSFGRLPETQYF. The genes are TRBV5-1 and TRBJ2-5; D unclear. Germline CDR1 and CDR2: SGHRS and YFSETQ. V dropped 2 bases and J dropped 5 bases, with 13 bases sitting between them. The CDR3 length is 14 residues.

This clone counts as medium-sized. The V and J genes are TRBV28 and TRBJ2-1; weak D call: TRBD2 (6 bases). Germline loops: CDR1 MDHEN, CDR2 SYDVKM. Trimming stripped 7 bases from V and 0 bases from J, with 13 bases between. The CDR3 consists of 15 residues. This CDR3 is CASTLTSPSYNEQFF. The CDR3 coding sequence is TGTGCCAGCACCTTAACTAGCCCCTCCTACAATGAGCAGTTCTTC.

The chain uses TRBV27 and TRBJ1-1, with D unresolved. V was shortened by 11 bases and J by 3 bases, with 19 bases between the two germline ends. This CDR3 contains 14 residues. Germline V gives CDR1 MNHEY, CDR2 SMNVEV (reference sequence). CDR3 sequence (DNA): TGTGCCCCGGACCCGGACGGTTTCGACACTGAAGCTTTCTTT. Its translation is CAPDPDGFDTEAFF.

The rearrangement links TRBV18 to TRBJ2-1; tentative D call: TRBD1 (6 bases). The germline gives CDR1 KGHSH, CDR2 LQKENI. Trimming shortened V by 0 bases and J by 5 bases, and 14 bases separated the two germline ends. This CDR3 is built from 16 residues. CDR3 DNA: TGTGCCAGCTCACCACCGAGGGGGTCAATAAACAATGAGCAGTTCTTC. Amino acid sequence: CASSPPRGSINNEQFF.

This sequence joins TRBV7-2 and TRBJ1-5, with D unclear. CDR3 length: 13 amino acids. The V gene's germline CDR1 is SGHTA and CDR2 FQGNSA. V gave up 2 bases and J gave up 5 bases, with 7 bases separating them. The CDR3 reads CASSLFPDQPQHF. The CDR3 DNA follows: TGTGCCAGCAGCTTATTTCCCGATCAGCCCCAGCATTTT.